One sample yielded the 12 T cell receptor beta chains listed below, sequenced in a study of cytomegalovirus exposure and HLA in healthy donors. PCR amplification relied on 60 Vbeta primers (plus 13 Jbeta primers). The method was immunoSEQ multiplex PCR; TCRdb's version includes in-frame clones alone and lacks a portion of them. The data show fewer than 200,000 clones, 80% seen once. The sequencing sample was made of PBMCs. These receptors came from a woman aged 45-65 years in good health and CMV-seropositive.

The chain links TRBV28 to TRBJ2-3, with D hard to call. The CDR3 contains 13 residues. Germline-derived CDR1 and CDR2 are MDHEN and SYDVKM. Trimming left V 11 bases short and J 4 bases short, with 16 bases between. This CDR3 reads CAVTASSPDTQYF. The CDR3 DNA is TGTGCCGTCACGGCTAGTAGCCCAGATACGCAGTATTTT.

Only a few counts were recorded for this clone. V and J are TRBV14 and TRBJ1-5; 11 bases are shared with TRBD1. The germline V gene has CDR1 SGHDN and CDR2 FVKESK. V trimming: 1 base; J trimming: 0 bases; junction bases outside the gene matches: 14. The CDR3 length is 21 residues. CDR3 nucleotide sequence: TGTGCCAGCAGCCAAGTTCGGATGATAGGACAGGGGGCCTATAGCAATCAGCCCCAGCATTTT. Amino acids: CASSQVRMIGQGAYSNQPQHF.

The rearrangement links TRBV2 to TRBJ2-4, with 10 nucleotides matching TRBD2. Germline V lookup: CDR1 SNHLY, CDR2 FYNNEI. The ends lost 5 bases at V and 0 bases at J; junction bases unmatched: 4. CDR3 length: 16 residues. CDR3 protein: CASSQRLAGAKNIQYF. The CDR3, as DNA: TGTGCCAGCAGTCAACGACTAGCGGGAGCCAAAAACATTCAGTACTTC. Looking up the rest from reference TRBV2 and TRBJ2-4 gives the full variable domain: EPEVTQTPSHQVTQMGQEVILRCVPISNHLYFYWYRQILGQKVEFLVSFYNNEISEKSEIFDDQFSVERPDGSNFTLKIRSTKLEDSAMYFCASSQRLAGAKNIQYFGAGTRLSVL.

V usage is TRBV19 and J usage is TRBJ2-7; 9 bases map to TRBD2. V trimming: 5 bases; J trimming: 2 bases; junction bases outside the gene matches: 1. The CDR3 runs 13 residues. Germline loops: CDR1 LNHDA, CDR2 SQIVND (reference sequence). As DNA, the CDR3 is TGTGCCAGTAGTCGCGGGGGGGCCTACGAGCAGTACTTC. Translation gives CASSRGGAYEQYF.

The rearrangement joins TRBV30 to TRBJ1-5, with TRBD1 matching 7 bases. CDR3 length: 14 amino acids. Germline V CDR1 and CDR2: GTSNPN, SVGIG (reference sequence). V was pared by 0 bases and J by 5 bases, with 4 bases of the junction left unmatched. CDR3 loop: CAWSVDRDYQPQHF. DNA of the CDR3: TGTGCCTGGAGTGTAGACAGGGATTATCAGCCCCAGCATTTT.

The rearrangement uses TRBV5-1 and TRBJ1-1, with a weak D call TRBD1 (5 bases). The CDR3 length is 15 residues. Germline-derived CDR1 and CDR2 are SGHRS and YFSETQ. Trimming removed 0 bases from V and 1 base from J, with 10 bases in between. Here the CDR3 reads CASSLAGGTNTEAFF. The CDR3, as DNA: TGCGCCAGCAGCTTGGCCGGAGGGACGAACACTGAAGCTTTCTTT. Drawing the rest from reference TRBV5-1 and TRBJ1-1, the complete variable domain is KAGVTQTPRYLIKTRGQQVTLSCSPISGHRSVSWYQQTPGQGLQFLFEYFSETQRNKGNFPGRFSGRQFSNSRSEMNVSTLELGDSALYLCASSLAGGTNTEAFFGQGTRLTVV.

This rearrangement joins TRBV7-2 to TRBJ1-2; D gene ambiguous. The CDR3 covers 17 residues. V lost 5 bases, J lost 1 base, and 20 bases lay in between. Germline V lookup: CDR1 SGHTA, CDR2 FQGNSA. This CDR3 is CASSQGGPQFGNYGYTF. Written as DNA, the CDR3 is TGTGCCAGCAGCCAAGGAGGGCCCCAGTTTGGTAACTATGGCTACACCTTC.

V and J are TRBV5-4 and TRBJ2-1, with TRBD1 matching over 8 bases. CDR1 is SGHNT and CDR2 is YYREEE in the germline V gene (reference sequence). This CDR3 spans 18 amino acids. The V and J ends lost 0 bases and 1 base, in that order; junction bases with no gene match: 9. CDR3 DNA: TGTGCCAGCAGCTTGGCGAGGGACAGGCTCGGTTCCTACAATGAGCAGTTCTTC. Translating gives CASSLARDRLGSYNEQFF.

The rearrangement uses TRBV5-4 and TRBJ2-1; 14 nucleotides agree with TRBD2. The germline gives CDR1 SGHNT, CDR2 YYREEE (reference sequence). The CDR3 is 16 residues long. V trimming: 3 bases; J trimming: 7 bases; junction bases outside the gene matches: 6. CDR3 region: CASSSGLAGGWNEQFF. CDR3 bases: TGTGCCAGCAGCTCCGGACTAGCGGGGGGTTGGAATGAGCAGTTCTTC.

CDR3 region: CASSYSGSGVEETQYF. The CDR3 region has the DNA TGTGCCAGCAGCTACAGCGGGAGTGGGGTTGAAGAGACCCAGTACTTC. The V gene is TRBV7-2, the J gene TRBJ2-5; 8 bases match TRBD2. The CDR3 totals 16 residues. The V gene end was trimmed by 4 bases and the J gene end by 3 bases; junction bases not matched to a gene: 10. Per the germline V gene, CDR1 is SGHTA and CDR2 is FQGNSA.

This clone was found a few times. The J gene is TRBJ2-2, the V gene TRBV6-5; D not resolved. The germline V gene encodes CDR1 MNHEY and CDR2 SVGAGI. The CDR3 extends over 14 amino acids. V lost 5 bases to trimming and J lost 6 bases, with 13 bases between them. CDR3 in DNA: TGTGCCAGCAGTGAACCTACAGCACCCGGGGAGCTGTTTTTT. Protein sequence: CASSEPTAPGELFF.

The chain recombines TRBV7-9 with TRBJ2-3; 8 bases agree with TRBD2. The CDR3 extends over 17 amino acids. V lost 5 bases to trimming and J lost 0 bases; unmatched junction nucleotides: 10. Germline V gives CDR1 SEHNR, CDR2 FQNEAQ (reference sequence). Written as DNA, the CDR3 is TGTGCCAGCAGCCCAGGGACTAGGGTTTTAAGCACAGATACGCAGTATTTT. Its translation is CASSPGTRVLSTDTQYF.